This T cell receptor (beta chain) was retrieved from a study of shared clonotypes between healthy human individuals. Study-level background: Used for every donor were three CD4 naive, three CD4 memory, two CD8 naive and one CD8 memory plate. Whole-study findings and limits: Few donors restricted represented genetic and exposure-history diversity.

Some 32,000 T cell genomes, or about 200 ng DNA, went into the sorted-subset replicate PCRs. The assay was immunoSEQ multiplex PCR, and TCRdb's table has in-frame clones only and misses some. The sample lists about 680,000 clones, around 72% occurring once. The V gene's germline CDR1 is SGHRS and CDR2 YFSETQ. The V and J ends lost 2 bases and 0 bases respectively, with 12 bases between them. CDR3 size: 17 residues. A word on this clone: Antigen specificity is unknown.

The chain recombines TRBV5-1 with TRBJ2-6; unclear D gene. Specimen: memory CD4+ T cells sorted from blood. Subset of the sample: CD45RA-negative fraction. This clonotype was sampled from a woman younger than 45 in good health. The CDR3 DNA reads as TGCGCCAGCAGCTTATATGGCAGGAGCTCTGGGGCCAACGTCCTGACTTTC. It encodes CASSLYGRSSGANVLTF. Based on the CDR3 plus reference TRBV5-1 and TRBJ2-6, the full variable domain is KAGVTQTPRYLIKTRGQQVTLSCSPISGHRSVSWYQQTPGQGLQFLFEYFSETQRNKGNFPGRFSGRQFSNSRSEMNVSTLELGDSALYLCASSLYGRSSGANVLTFGAGSRLTVL.